The table lists the clone carrying this T cell receptor beta chain with a few counts. What it binds is unknown. The J segment lost 6 bases and the V segment lost 3 bases, leaving 12 bases of the junction unmatched. The CDR3 is made up of 16 amino acids. The germline V gene encodes CDR1 MNHNS and CDR2 SASEGT. The data belong to a study of cytomegalovirus exposure and HLA in healthy donors. Whole-study results and caveats: The authors listed around 150 TCR beta chains as cytomegalovirus-associated. TCR beta chains associated with HLA were, in a later analysis, more clonally expanded than equally common others.

Amplification used 60 Vbeta primers and 13 Jbeta primers. As processed by the authors: A follow-up analysis tallied 60 million to 85 million unique TCR beta chains, roughly 10 million shared. Some clones are missing from TCRdb's copy, which holds only in-frame ones; the method was immunoSEQ multiplex PCR. The DNA gave D and trimming, while V, J and clone size come from that table. The table records approximately 100,000 clones, 60% to 75% of them present only once. The source of this sequence is a woman between 40 and 55 years old in good health and CMV-seronegative. The rearrangement uses TRBV6-1 and TRBJ2-7; 9 bases map to TRBD1. The sample was PBMCs. The CDR3 here is CASSDPGTGSGVEQYF. The CDR3 DNA reads TGTGCCAGCAGTGACCCCGGGACAGGGAGCGGGGTCGAGCAGTACTTC.